The rows below give T cell receptor beta chains drawn from one sample of a study of Tregs in tolerant kidney transplant recipients. TCRdb's table, derived via immunoSEQ multiplex PCR, lists solely in-frame clones and lacks some. The sample consists of approximately 100,000 clones, over 85% of them appearing once. The starting material was CD4+ T cells from blood, obtained before the transplant. Receptor source: a human donor who received a combined kidney and bone marrow transplant. Each CDR3 is given with its conserved first and last residue. D genes are given only for firm matches. Clone size is not always given. Where it is, it says once, few, many or a class for expanded clones.

d_call j_call v_call clone_size cdr3_nt cdr3_aa
- TRBJ2-2 TRBV7-7 - TGTGCCAGCAGCCCAGTTATATCCGGGGAGCTGTTTTTT CASSPVISGELFF
TRBD1 TRBJ2-7 TRBV25-1 once TGTGCCAGCAGTGACCCCCGGACAGGCTCCTACGAGCAGTACTTC CASSDPRTGSYEQYF
- TRBJ1-3 TRBV13 once TGTGCCAGCAGCAAATACCAGGTTGGAAACACCATATATTTT CASSKYQVGNTIYF
TRBD1 TRBJ1-2 TRBV5-1 - TGCGCCAGCAGCTTGGGGGACAGGGGGCGCCAACACTATGGCTACACCTTC CASSLGDRGRQHYGYTF
TRBD2 TRBJ2-5 TRBV7-2 once TGTGCCAGCAGCTTAGCGCGGCTAGCGGGAGAAGAGACCCAGTACTTC CASSLARLAGEETQYF
- TRBJ1-3 TRBV5-1 - TGCGCCAGCACGGACAGCTCTGGAAACACCATATATTTT CASTDSSGNTIYF
TRBD1 TRBJ1-4 TRBV30 - TGTGCCTGGAGTACCGGGACAGGTATCGATGAAAAACTGTTTTTT CAWSTGTGIDEKLFF
- TRBJ1-2 TRBV6-1 - TGTGCCAGCCTTAGGGACATCTCTAACTATGGCTACACCTTC CASLRDISNYGYTF
TRBD1 TRBJ2-1 TRBV7-2 - TGTGCCAGCAGCCTCCAGACAGGGGGCCCACCCTACAATGAGCAGTTCTTC CASSLQTGGPPYNEQFF
- TRBJ1-2 TRBV7-8 - TGTGCCAGCAGCTCGCAGGGGAAAGCTAACTATGGCTACACCTTC CASSSQGKANYGYTF
TRBD1 TRBJ2-2 TRBV19 - TGTGCCAGTAGTATAGGGACAGGGACCACCGGGGAGCTGTTTTTT CASSIGTGTTGELFF
- TRBJ2-1 TRBV18 - TGTGCCAGCTCACCACGGAGGATGAGTAGAGCCTACAATGAGCAGTTCTTC CASSPRRMSRAYNEQFF
TRBD1 TRBJ1-4 TRBV5-1 - TGCGCCAGCAGCTCGGGGGACAGGGGCGGTAATGAAAAACTGTTTTTT CASSSGDRGGNEKLFF
TRBD1 TRBJ2-1 TRBV4-2 - TGTGCCAGCAGCCAAGATGTAATTGGACAGGTCAACAATGAGCAGTTCTTC CASSQDVIGQVNNEQFF
- TRBJ1-5 TRBV21-1 - TGTGCCAGCAGCACCCCACAGGGGCTCAGCAATCAGCCCCAGCATTTT CASSTPQGLSNQPQHF
TRBD2 TRBJ2-1 TRBV12-5 - TGTGCTAGTGGTTTGGTACTTTCTAGCGGGATGAATGAGCAGTTCTTC CASGLVLSSGMNEQFF
TRBD1 TRBJ1-1 TRBV7-3 - TGTGCCAGCAGCCCCGGACAGGGTTTGTCGGCTTTCTTT CASSPGQGLSAFF
TRBD1 TRBJ2-5 TRBV5-1 - TGCGCCAGCAATGCTCGGACAGGGGGGGAGACCCAGTACTTC CASNARTGGETQYF
- TRBJ1-1 TRBV7-9 - TGTGCCAGCAGCCTCGGGACTCACACCGCAAACACTGAAGCTTTCTTT CASSLGTHTANTEAFF
TRBD2 TRBJ2-7 TRBV7-2 - TGTGCCAGCAGCTTAAGAGTAGCGGGAGTAAAACCCTACGAGCAGTACTTC CASSLRVAGVKPYEQYF
- TRBJ1-2 TRBV11-2 - TGTGCCAGCAGCTCCACCCGGGGGGCCTCTATAGGCTACACCTTC CASSSTRGASIGYTF
- TRBJ2-3 TRBV6-5 - TGTGCCAGCAGTTACAGCAGGGGGGAGACAGATACGCAGTATTTT CASSYSRGETDTQYF
- TRBJ1-4 TRBV9 - TGTGCCAGCAGCGTAGGAAGAGGGTTTGGTAATGAAAAACTGTTTTTT CASSVGRGFGNEKLFF
- TRBJ2-1 TRBV6-6 - TGTGCCAGCACTCGTCCCGAAAAGGAGAATGAGCAGTTCTTC CASTRPEKENEQFF
TRBD1 TRBJ2-7 TRBV7-2 - TGTGCCAGCAGCAGGGACAGGGGCCTTACCTACGAGCAGTACTTC CASSRDRGLTYEQYF
- TRBJ1-6 TRBV18 - TGTGCCAGCTCCCAGGCGGGACCCCCGCTAGGATCCTATAATTCACCCCTCCACTTT CASSQAGPPLGSYNSPLHF
TRBD1 TRBJ2-3 TRBV4-2 - TGTGCCAGCAGCCAAAGGGACAGCTCCACAGATACGCAGTATTTT CASSQRDSSTDTQYF
- TRBJ2-7 TRBV7-8 - TGTGCCAGCAGCCAGGATCGGGGGGCGGGGTACGAGCAGTACTTC CASSQDRGAGYEQYF
- TRBJ2-5 TRBV5-6 once TGTGCCAGCAGCCGGAGGGTTTGGGAGACCCAGTACTTC CASSRRVWETQYF
TRBD1 TRBJ1-2 TRBV19 - TGTGCCAGTAACAGGGGAGGCGGCTACACCTTC CASNRGGGYTF
- TRBJ1-3 TRBV15 - TGTGCCACCAGCATGAACCGCAGATCTGGAAACACCATATATTTT CATSMNRRSGNTIYF